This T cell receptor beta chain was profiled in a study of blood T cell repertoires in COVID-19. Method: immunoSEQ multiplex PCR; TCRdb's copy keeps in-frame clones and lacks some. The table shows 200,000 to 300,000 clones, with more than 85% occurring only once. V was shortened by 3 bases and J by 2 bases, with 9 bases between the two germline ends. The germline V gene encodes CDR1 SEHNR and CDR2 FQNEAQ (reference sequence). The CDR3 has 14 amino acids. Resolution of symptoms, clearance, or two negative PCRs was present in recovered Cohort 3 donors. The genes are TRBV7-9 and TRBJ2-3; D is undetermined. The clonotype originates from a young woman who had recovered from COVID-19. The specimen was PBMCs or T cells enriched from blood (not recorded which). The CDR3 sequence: CASSFSQNTDTQYF. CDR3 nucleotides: TGTGCCAGCAGCTTCTCGCAGAACACAGATACGCAGTATTTT.